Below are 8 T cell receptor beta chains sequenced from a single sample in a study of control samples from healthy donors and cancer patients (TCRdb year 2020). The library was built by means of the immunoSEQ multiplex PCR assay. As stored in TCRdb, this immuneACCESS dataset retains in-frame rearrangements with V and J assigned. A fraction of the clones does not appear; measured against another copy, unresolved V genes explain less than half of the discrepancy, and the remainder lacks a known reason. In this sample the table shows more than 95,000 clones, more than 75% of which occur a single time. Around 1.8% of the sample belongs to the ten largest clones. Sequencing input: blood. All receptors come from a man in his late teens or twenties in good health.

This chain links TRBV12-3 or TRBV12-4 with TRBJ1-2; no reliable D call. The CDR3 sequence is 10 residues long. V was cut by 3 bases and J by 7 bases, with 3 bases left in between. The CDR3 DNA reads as TGTGCCAGCAGTTTTATTGGCTACACCTTC. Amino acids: CASSFIGYTF.

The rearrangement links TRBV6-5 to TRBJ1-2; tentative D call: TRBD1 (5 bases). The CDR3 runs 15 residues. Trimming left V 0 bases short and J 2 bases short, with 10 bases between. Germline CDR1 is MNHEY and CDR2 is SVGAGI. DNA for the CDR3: TGTGCCAGCAGTTACTCCCGGGACGGCAACTATGGCTACACCTTC. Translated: CASSYSRDGNYGYTF.

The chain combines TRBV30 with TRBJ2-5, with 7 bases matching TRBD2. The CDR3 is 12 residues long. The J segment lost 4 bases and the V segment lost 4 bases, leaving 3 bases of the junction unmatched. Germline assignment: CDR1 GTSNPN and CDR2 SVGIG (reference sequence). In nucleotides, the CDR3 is TGTGCCTGGAATAGCGGGCCAGAGACCCAGTACTTC. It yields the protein CAWNSGPETQYF.

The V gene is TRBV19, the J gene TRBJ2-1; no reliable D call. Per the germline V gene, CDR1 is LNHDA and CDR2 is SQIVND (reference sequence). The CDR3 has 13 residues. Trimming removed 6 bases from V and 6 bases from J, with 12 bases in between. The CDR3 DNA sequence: TGTGCCAGTAGGGGGTGGGAAGCCAATGAGCAGTTCTTC. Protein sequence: CASRGWEANEQFF.

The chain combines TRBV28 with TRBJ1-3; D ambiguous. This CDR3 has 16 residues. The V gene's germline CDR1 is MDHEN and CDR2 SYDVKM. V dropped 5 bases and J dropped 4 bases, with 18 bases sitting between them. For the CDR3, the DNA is TGTGCCAGCAGTCCCGCAGAGGCCGTGAGGGGAAACACCATATATTTT. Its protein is CASSPAEAVRGNTIYF.

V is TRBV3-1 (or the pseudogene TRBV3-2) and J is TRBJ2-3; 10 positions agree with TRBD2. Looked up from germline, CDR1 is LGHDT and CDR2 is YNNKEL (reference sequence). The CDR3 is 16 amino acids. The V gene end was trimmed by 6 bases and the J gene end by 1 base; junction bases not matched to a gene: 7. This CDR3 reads CASRPLLAGGTDTQYF. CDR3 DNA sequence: TGTGCCAGCAGGCCACTGCTAGCGGGAGGCACAGATACGCAGTATTTT.

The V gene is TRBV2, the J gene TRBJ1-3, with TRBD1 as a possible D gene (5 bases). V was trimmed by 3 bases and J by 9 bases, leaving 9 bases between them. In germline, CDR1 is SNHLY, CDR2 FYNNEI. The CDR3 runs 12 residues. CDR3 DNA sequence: TGTGCCAGCAGTGAGGACATCGGCACCATATATTTT. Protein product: CASSEDIGTIYF.

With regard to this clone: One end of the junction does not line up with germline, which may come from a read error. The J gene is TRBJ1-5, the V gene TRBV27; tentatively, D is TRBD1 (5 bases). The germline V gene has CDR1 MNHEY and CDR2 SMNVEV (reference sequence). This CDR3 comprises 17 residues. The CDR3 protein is CASSLSIATVPNEPQHF. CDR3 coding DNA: TGTGCCAGCAGTTTATCGATAGCGACAGTACCCAATGAGCCCCAGCATTTT.